These T cell receptor beta chains were read from a single sample in a study of breast tumors, draining lymph nodes, adjacent tissues. Using its own MiXCR run on the multiplex PCR reads, TCRdb lists one record per CDR3 protein. Among roughly 100,000 distinct CDR3 sequences, under 40% were seen once, and the ten largest hold approximately 5.4%. Specimen: axillary lymph node tissue. The receptors shown here come from a female donor with breast cancer. Some clones in this sample may be carry-over from other donors' samples. Each CDR3 is given with its conserved first and last residue. The order of the fields is D gene, J gene, clone size, V gene, CDR3 protein, CDR3 DNA. The D gene is left open where the match is weak. Size values are once, few and many counts, or a class for expanded clones, and some rows have none.

>-|TRBJ2-4|-|TRBV15
CATSNPSVLVDKDIQYF
TGTGCCACCAGCAATCCCAGCGTCCTGGTAGACAAAGACATTCAGTACTTC
>TRBD2|TRBJ2-7|-|TRBV5-1
CASSLMSGGYEQYF
TGCGCCAGCAGCTTGATGAGCGGGGGTTACGAGCAGTACTTC
>TRBD1|TRBJ2-3|many|TRBV12-3/TRBV12-4
CASSLAGQGDTQYF
TGTGCCAGCAGTTTAGCAGGACAGGGGGATACGCAGTATTTT
>-|TRBJ2-7|-|TRBV4-3
CASSQGEVGNEQYF
TGCGCCAGCAGCCAGGGTGAGGTAGGGAACGAGCAGTACTTC
>-|TRBJ1-1|few|TRBV10-3
CAISDLTGNTEAFF
TGTGCCATCAGTGACTTGACAGGGAACACTGAAGCTTTCTTT
>-|TRBJ2-7|-|TRBV20-1
CSAYDRHSYEQYF
TGCAGTGCTTATGACAGGCACTCCTACGAGCAGTACTTC
>-|TRBJ2-7|many|TRBV28
CASSFTGRSNYEQYF
TGTGCCAGCAGTTTCACGGGGCGGAGTAACTACGAGCAGTACTTC
>-|TRBJ1-2|many|TRBV2
CASTDRDIDLRYGYTF
TGTGCCAGCACTGACCGGGACATAGACTTACGCTATGGCTACACCTTC
>-|TRBJ2-2|many|TRBV7-8
CAIPWGGELFF
TGTGCCATCCCTTGGGGCGGGGAGCTGTTTTTT
>-|TRBJ2-4|many|TRBV30
CAWSVQTPIQYF
TGTGCCTGGAGTGTACAGACCCCAATTCAGTACTTC
>-|TRBJ1-5|many|TRBV6-2/TRBV6-3
CASKRGDQPQHF
TGTGCCAGCAAAAGGGGGGATCAGCCCCAGCATTTT
>TRBD1|TRBJ1-1|few|TRBV19
CARAGQGSTEAFF
TGTGCCAGAGCGGGACAGGGGAGTACTGAAGCTTTCTTT
>TRBD2|TRBJ2-2|few|TRBV6-2/TRBV6-3
CASSHSTSGGANTGELFF
TGTGCCAGCAGTCACTCGACTAGCGGGGGGGCGAACACCGGGGAGCTGTTTTTT
>-|TRBJ2-5|many|TRBV2
CASSEGATQYF
TGTGCCAGCAGTGAAGGGGCGACCCAGTACTTC
>TRBD1|TRBJ2-2|-|TRBV6-4
CASSDDRDAGELFF
TGTGCCAGCAGTGATGACAGGGACGCCGGGGAGCTGTTTTTT
>-|TRBJ2-1|many|TRBV7-9
CASSRSPAGWDEQFF
TGTGCCAGCAGCCGGAGCCCAGCCGGTTGGGATGAGCAGTTCTTC
>-|TRBJ1-1|few|TRBV9
CASSTGQLTNTEAFF
TGTGCCAGCAGCACAGGACAGCTCACGAACACTGAAGCTTTCTTT
>-|TRBJ2-2|many|TRBV28
CASSRRGPGELFF
TGTGCCAGCAGTCGAAGAGGACCCGGGGAGCTGTTTTTT
>-|TRBJ1-6|-|TRBV10-3
CAISKQGSYNSPLHF
TGTGCCATCAGCAAACAGGGTTCCTATAATTCACCCCTCCACTTT
>-|TRBJ1-2|-|TRBV5-1
CASSLGNSNNGYTF
TGCGCCAGCAGCTTGGGTAACAGTAACAATGGCTACACCTTC
>TRBD1|TRBJ2-7|many|TRBV6-4
CASSDRGRYEQYF
TGTGCCAGCAGTGACAGGGGGCGCTACGAGCAGTACTTC
>TRBD2|TRBJ2-2|many|TRBV7-3
CASSPGSGGNTGELFF
TGTGCCAGCAGCCCGGGGAGCGGGGGGAACACCGGGGAGCTGTTTTTT
>TRBD1|TRBJ1-3|-|TRBV6-5
CASQRGTGGAGSSGNTTYF
TGTGCCAGCCAACGTGGGACAGGGGGCGCGGGGTCGTCTGGAAACACCACATATTTT
>-|TRBJ1-1|few|TRBV11-2
CASRRGVTEAFF
TGTGCCAGTAGAAGGGGGGTCACTGAAGCTTTCTTT
>TRBD1|TRBJ1-4|many|TRBV19
CASSIQGGTNEKLFF
TGTGCCAGTAGTATTCAGGGGGGAACGAATGAAAAACTGTTTTTT
>-|TRBJ2-6|many|TRBV4-3
CASSQWAGANVLTF
TGCGCCAGCAGCCAATGGGCGGGGGCCAACGTCCTGACTTTC
>TRBD1|TRBJ2-6|-|TRBV19
CASSRFGQGKNTEAF
TGTGCCAGTAGTAGATTCGGACAGGGGAAGAACACTGAAGCTTTC
>-|TRBJ2-7|many|TRBV9
CASSVGKGFTYEQYF
TGTGCCAGCAGCGTAGGAAAGGGATTCACCTACGAGCAGTACTTC
>TRBD1|TRBJ2-1|few|TRBV28
CASRRRQGANNEQFF
TGTGCCAGCAGACGCCGACAGGGGGCAAATAATGAGCAGTTCTTC
>TRBD1|TRBJ1-5|many|TRBV6-2/TRBV6-3
CASSPDRVDQPQHF
TGTGCCAGCAGTCCGGACAGGGTGGATCAGCCCCAGCATTTT
>TRBD1|TRBJ1-1|few|TRBV6-2/TRBV6-3
CASSFDRGGSEAFF
TGTGCCAGCAGTTTCGACAGGGGAGGGAGTGAAGCTTTCTTT
>TRBD1|TRBJ1-5|many|TRBV6-1
CASSSFTGQGGQPQHF
TGTGCCAGCAGCTCTTTTACGGGACAGGGGGGTCAGCCCCAGCATTTT
>-|TRBJ2-7|many|TRBV7-9
CASSLYPGYYEQYF
TGTGCCAGCAGCTTATATCCGGGTTACTACGAGCAGTACTTC
>-|TRBJ2-7|-|TRBV20-1
CSARPSSSYEQYF
TGCAGTGCTAGGCCGAGCAGCTCCTACGAGCAGTACTTC
>-|TRBJ1-2|many|TRBV6-1
CASSQDSPYGYTF
TGTGCCAGCAGTCAGGACAGCCCTTATGGCTACACCTTC
>-|TRBJ1-2|many|TRBV6-5
CASSYFQGNNYGYTF
TGTGCCAGCAGTTACTTTCAGGGAAATAACTATGGCTACACCTTC
>TRBD1|TRBJ1-2|-|TRBV19
CARPDRQGTGNTF
TGTGCCAGACCGGACAGGCAAGGAACTGGAAACACCTTC
>TRBD2|TRBJ2-7|many|TRBV9
CASSVSSGLPYEQYF
TGTGCCAGCAGCGTTTCTAGCGGGTTACCATACGAGCAGTACTTC
>-|TRBJ1-1|-|TRBV25-1
CASSEPGKLNTEAFF
TGTGCCAGCAGTGAACCTGGGAAATTGAACACTGAAGCTTTCTTT
>-|TRBJ2-1|few|TRBV27
CASSSPNLAAYNEQFF
TGTGCCAGCAGTTCCCCAAATTTAGCGGCATACAATGAGCAGTTCTTC
>-|TRBJ2-3|-|TRBV6-2/TRBV6-3
CASSHSRRAELMYF
TGTGCCAGCAGTCACTCTCGCCGCGCGGAACTGATGTATTTT
>-|TRBJ1-4|many|TRBV20-1
CSAHLGRGHEKLFF
TGCAGTGCTCACCTCGGGAGAGGACATGAAAAACTGTTTTTT
>-|TRBJ2-1|many|TRBV30
CAWSSLPGNEQFF
TGTGCCTGGAGTTCACTCCCCGGCAATGAGCAGTTCTTC
>TRBD2|TRBJ2-1|-|TRBV15
CATSRDVVRTSGRFF
TGTGCCACCAGCAGAGATGTAGTGCGGACTAGCGGTCGGTTCTTC
>-|TRBJ1-1|-|TRBV9
CASSGIRAEAFF
TGTGCCAGCAGCGGTATACGGGCTGAAGCTTTCTTT
>TRBD1|TRBJ1-6|-|TRBV6-4
CASVGRTGSSPHHF
TGTGCCAGCGTCGGTCGGACAGGGAGTTCACCCCACCACTTT
>TRBD2|TRBJ2-1|-|TRBV4-3
CASSQDGAGGVNEQFF
TGCGCCAGCAGCCAAGATGGTGCGGGGGGGGTAAATGAGCAGTTCTTC
>TRBD1|TRBJ1-6|-|TRBV4-1
CASSQGQGDSPLHF
TGCGCCAGCAGCCAAGGACAGGGTGATTCACCCCTCCACTTT
>TRBD1|TRBJ1-6|many|TRBV27
CASSPTGGTLPLHF
TGTGCCAGCAGTCCGACAGGGGGCACCCTACCCCTCCACTTT
>-|TRBJ2-7|-|TRBV7-9
CASSPWGSYEQYF
TGTGCCAGCAGCCCCTGGGGATCCTACGAGCAGTACTTC
>TRBD2|TRBJ2-7|-|TRBV20-1
CSARDGRTSGRRSYEQYF
TGCAGTGCTAGGGACGGACGGACTAGCGGGAGGAGGTCCTACGAGCAGTACTTC
>-|TRBJ2-5|many|TRBV9
CASDEGLGVGETQYF
TGTGCCAGCGACGAGGGCCTGGGTGTTGGAGAGACCCAGTACTTC
>TRBD2|TRBJ2-2|many|TRBV24-1
CATSLAGPTTGELFF
TGTGCCACCAGCCTAGCGGGACCAACAACCGGGGAGCTGTTTTTT
>-|TRBJ2-1|-|TRBV6-6
CASSHESRSYNEQFF
TGTGCCAGCAGTCACGAATCCCGCTCCTACAATGAGCAGTTCTTC
>-|TRBJ2-1|many|TRBV5-1
CASSLGRGGNNEQFF
TGCGCCAGCAGCTTGGGTAGGGGGGGGAACAATGAGCAGTTCTTC
>TRBD1|TRBJ1-3|many|TRBV19
CASSMDRGSYGNTIYF
TGTGCCAGTAGTATGGACAGGGGGTCGTATGGAAACACCATATATTTT
>-|TRBJ2-4|many|TRBV10-3
CAISDVRDGLAKNIQYF
TGTGCCATCAGTGACGTGCGGGACGGCTTAGCCAAAAACATTCAGTACTTC
>TRBD2|TRBJ2-7|-|TRBV7-4
CASSTPVGLAGGPSNYEQYF
TGTGCCAGCAGCACCCCGGTCGGGCTAGCGGGAGGGCCATCAAACTACGAGCAGTACTTC
>TRBD1|TRBJ1-4|many|TRBV6-5
CASSTTGGHEKLFF
TGTGCCAGCAGCACGACAGGGGGCCATGAAAAACTGTTTTTT
>TRBD2|TRBJ2-5|many|TRBV20-1
CSARQREPQETQYF
TGCAGTGCTAGACAGCGGGAACCCCAAGAGACCCAGTACTTC